This TCR beta chain was identified in a study of cytomegalovirus exposure and HLA in healthy donors. Findings and limits, study-wide: Several of the most significant clusters were apparently associated with common viral pathogens in a later analysis.

The CDR3 runs to 12 residues. The germline V and J ends were trimmed by 4 bases and 6 bases, with 13 bases remaining between them. Germline V lookup: CDR1 GTSNPN, CDR2 SVGIG (reference sequence). Amplification used 60 Vbeta primers and 13 Jbeta primers. Libraries were prepared by immunoSEQ multiplex PCR; TCRdb keeps only in-frame clonotypes and omits some of them. Of about 120,000 clones in the sample, approximately 80% were seen once. To note about this clone: As yet, its antigen is unknown.

This rearrangement joins TRBV30 to TRBJ2-7; D is unclear. The sequenced sample consisted of PBMCs. This TCR came from a woman in her forties in good health and CMV-seropositive. The CDR3 sequence is CAWIPNSGEQYF. The CDR3 nucleotides are TGTGCCTGGATCCCAAATTCGGGCGAGCAGTACTTC.